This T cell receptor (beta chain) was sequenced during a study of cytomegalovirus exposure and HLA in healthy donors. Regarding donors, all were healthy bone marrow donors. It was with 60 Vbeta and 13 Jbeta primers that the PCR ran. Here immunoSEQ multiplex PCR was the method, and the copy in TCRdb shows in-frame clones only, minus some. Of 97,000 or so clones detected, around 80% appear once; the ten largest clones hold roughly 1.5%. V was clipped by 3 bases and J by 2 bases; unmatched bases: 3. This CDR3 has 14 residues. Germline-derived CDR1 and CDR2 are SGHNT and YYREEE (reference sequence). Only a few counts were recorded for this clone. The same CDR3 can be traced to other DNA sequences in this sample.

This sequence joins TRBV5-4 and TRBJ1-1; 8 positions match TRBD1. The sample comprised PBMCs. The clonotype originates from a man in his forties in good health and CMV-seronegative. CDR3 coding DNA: TGTGCCAGCAGCTACGGGACAGGCAACACTGAAGCTTTCTTT. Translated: CASSYGTGNTEAFF.